A selection of T cell receptor beta chains follows, all from one sample in a study of T cells in Graves' hyperthyroidism and ophthalmopathy. TCRdb independently ran MiXCR on the multiplex PCR reads; one entry per CDR3 protein. The table includes approximately 600,000 distinct CDR3 sequences, roughly 15% detected once. The sample consisted of blood. The origin of the receptors is a woman aged 40 to 50 with Graves' ophthalmopathy. The CDR3 runs from the conserved cysteine through the conserved F or W. The D gene is left open where the match is weak. Size tells how often a clone was seen (once, few, many) or the class of an expanded clone, and some rows leave it out.

V gene: TRBV6-5
D gene: .
CDR3 length: 14
J gene: TRBJ2-2
clone size: many
CDR3 protein: CASSYSLSTGELFF
CDR3 DNA: TGTGCCAGCAGTTACTCGCTCAGCACCGGGGAGCTGTTTTTT

V gene: TRBV30
D gene: TRBD2
CDR3 length: 15
J gene: TRBJ2-5
clone size: many
CDR3 protein: CAWSVFPSGGETQYF
CDR3 DNA: TGTGCCTGGAGTGTTTTCCCTAGCGGGGGAGAGACCCAGTACTTC

V gene: TRBV11-2
D gene: .
CDR3 length: 11
J gene: TRBJ1-1
clone size: many
CDR3 protein: CASSSHTEAFF
CDR3 DNA: TGTGCCAGCAGCTCCCACACTGAAGCTTTCTTT

V gene: TRBV20-1
D gene: TRBD2
CDR3 length: 15
J gene: TRBJ2-7
clone size: many
CDR3 protein: CSARPAGGPNYEQYF
CDR3 DNA: TGCAGTGCTAGACCAGCGGGAGGGCCGAATTACGAGCAGTACTTC

V gene: TRBV11-1
D gene: .
CDR3 length: 16
J gene: TRBJ1-1
clone size: few
CDR3 protein: CASSDPQSTSGTEAFF
CDR3 DNA: TGTGCCAGCAGCGACCCTCAATCGACATCGGGGACTGAAGCTTTCTTT

V gene: TRBV28
D gene: .
CDR3 length: 14
J gene: TRBJ1-2
clone size: many
CDR3 protein: CASSFSLGLNGYTF
CDR3 DNA: TGTGCCAGCAGTTTCTCCCTAGGGCTCAATGGCTACACCTTC

V gene: TRBV2
D gene: TRBD1
CDR3 length: 16
J gene: TRBJ2-5
clone size: few
CDR3 protein: CASSHQDRGLGGTQYF
CDR3 DNA: TGTGCCAGCAGCCACCAAGACAGGGGGCTAGGAGGGACCCAGTACTTC

V gene: TRBV9
D gene: .
CDR3 length: 15
J gene: TRBJ1-1
clone size: many
CDR3 protein: CASSPDPTYYTEAFF
CDR3 DNA: TGTGCCAGCAGCCCGGACCCGACATACTACACTGAAGCTTTCTTT

V gene: TRBV30
D gene: TRBD2
CDR3 length: 16
J gene: TRBJ2-7
clone size: many
CDR3 protein: CAWSVVLAGGLSEQYF
CDR3 DNA: TGTGCCTGGAGTGTTGTACTAGCGGGAGGGCTGAGCGAGCAGTACTTC

V gene: TRBV5-1
D gene: .
CDR3 length: 15
J gene: TRBJ2-2
clone size: .
CDR3 protein: CASSPYRVTPGELFF
CDR3 DNA: TGCGCCAGCAGCCCGTACAGGGTTACGCCCGGGGAGCTGTTTTTT

V gene: TRBV29-1
D gene: .
CDR3 length: 13
J gene: TRBJ2-7
clone size: many
CDR3 protein: CSVLGQLSYEQYF
CDR3 DNA: TGCAGCGTCCTGGGACAACTATCCTACGAGCAGTACTTC

V gene: TRBV5-1
D gene: TRBD2
CDR3 length: 16
J gene: TRBJ2-5
clone size: .
CDR3 protein: CASSLGTSGSEETQYF
CDR3 DNA: TGCGCCAGCAGCTTAGGGACTAGCGGGAGCGAAGAGACCCAGTACTTC

V gene: TRBV7-9
D gene: TRBD2
CDR3 length: 16
J gene: TRBJ2-5
clone size: .
CDR3 protein: CASSLGGLALQETQYF
CDR3 DNA: TGTGCCAGCAGCTTAGGGGGACTAGCGCTCCAAGAGACCCAGTACTTC

V gene: TRBV29-1
D gene: .
CDR3 length: 13
J gene: TRBJ2-5
clone size: .
CDR3 protein: CSVETGLEETQYF
CDR3 DNA: TGCAGCGTTGAAACAGGTCTTGAAGAGACCCAGTACTTC

V gene: TRBV29-1
D gene: TRBD1
CDR3 length: 12
J gene: TRBJ2-5
clone size: many
CDR3 protein: CSANRGPGTQYF
CDR3 DNA: TGCAGCGCCAACAGGGGGCCTGGGACCCAGTACTTC

V gene: TRBV4-2
D gene: TRBD2
CDR3 length: 20
J gene: TRBJ2-2
clone size: .
CDR3 protein: CASSRVGAGTSGSKGGELFF
CDR3 DNA: TGTGCCAGCAGCCGGGTTGGCGCCGGGACTAGCGGGAGTAAAGGCGGGGAGCTGTTTTTT

V gene: TRBV19
D gene: TRBD2
CDR3 length: 15
J gene: TRBJ2-7
clone size: many
CDR3 protein: CASSIILAGVGEQYF
CDR3 DNA: TGTGCCAGTAGTATAATACTAGCGGGAGTAGGCGAGCAGTACTTC

V gene: TRBV7-9
D gene: .
CDR3 length: 13
J gene: TRBJ2-5
clone size: few
CDR3 protein: CASSLDVQESQYF
CDR3 DNA: TGTGCCAGCAGCCTGGACGTCCAAGAGTCCCAGTACTTC

V gene: TRBV28
D gene: TRBD2
CDR3 length: 14
J gene: TRBJ2-7
clone size: many
CDR3 protein: CASSREGVRYEQYF
CDR3 DNA: TGTGCCAGCAGTCGGGAGGGGGTACGCTACGAGCAGTACTTC

V gene: TRBV6-1
D gene: .
CDR3 length: 17
J gene: TRBJ1-1
clone size: many
CDR3 protein: CASSWTGPRYDNTEAFF
CDR3 DNA: TGTGCCAGCAGCTGGACCGGGCCTCGGTATGATAACACTGAAGCTTTCTTT

V gene: TRBV6-4
D gene: .
CDR3 length: 15
J gene: TRBJ2-5
clone size: .
CDR3 protein: CANSQESQYQETQYF
CDR3 DNA: TGCGCCAACAGCCAAGAATCGCAGTACCAAGAGACCCAGTACTTC

V gene: TRBV4-3
D gene: TRBD2
CDR3 length: 15
J gene: TRBJ2-7
clone size: many
CDR3 protein: CASSQGVAGPYEQYF
CDR3 DNA: TGCGCCAGCAGCCAGGGTGTAGCGGGGCCCTACGAGCAGTACTTC

V gene: TRBV12-3/TRBV12-4
D gene: .
CDR3 length: 14
J gene: TRBJ2-7
clone size: many
CDR3 protein: CASSPYSNPYEQYF
CDR3 DNA: TGTGCCAGCAGTCCCTACTCAAACCCCTACGAGCAGTACTTC

V gene: TRBV12-3/TRBV12-4
D gene: .
CDR3 length: 13
J gene: TRBJ1-5
clone size: few
CDR3 protein: CASRVGVNQPQHF
CDR3 DNA: TGTGCCAGCAGAGTAGGGGTGAATCAGCCCCAGCATTTT

V gene: TRBV6-1
D gene: .
CDR3 length: 14
J gene: TRBJ2-7
clone size: many
CDR3 protein: CASSPPEGAYEQYF
CDR3 DNA: TGTGCCAGCAGCCCCCCCGAGGGGGCCTACGAGCAGTACTTC

V gene: TRBV2
D gene: .
CDR3 length: 16
J gene: TRBJ2-7
clone size: many
CDR3 protein: CASRRGIAQVSYEQYF
CDR3 DNA: TGTGCCAGCAGGAGGGGGATAGCGCAAGTTTCCTACGAGCAGTACTTC

V gene: TRBV12-3/TRBV12-4
D gene: .
CDR3 length: 14
J gene: TRBJ2-7
clone size: many
CDR3 protein: CASSLSSLWDEQYF
CDR3 DNA: TGTGCCAGCAGTCTAAGCAGCCTGTGGGACGAGCAGTACTTC

V gene: TRBV6-5
D gene: .
CDR3 length: 15
J gene: TRBJ2-7
clone size: many
CDR3 protein: CASSPSTSLSYEQYF
CDR3 DNA: TGTGCCAGCAGTCCCTCGACATCCCTCTCCTACGAGCAGTACTTC

V gene: TRBV29-1
D gene: .
CDR3 length: 13
J gene: TRBJ1-1
clone size: many
CDR3 protein: CSVVFGGSPEAFF
CDR3 DNA: TGCAGCGTTGTATTCGGGGGATCCCCTGAAGCTTTCTTT

V gene: TRBV6-1
D gene: .
CDR3 length: 14
J gene: TRBJ1-2
clone size: .
CDR3 protein: CASSPQGKGYGYTF
CDR3 DNA: TGTGCCAGCAGTCCTCAGGGGAAGGGCTATGGCTACACCTTC

V gene: TRBV12-3/TRBV12-4
D gene: .
CDR3 length: 12
J gene: TRBJ1-5
clone size: many
CDR3 protein: CASSSPGQPQHF
CDR3 DNA: TGTGCCAGCAGTTCCCCAGGACAGCCCCAGCATTTT

V gene: TRBV5-6
D gene: .
CDR3 length: 14
J gene: TRBJ2-7
clone size: many
CDR3 protein: CASSSKGNPYEQYF
CDR3 DNA: TGTGCCAGCAGTTCCAAAGGAAACCCCTACGAGCAGTACTTC

V gene: TRBV6-5
D gene: TRBD2
CDR3 length: 16
J gene: TRBJ2-5
clone size: many
CDR3 protein: CASSDPITSGTETQYF
CDR3 DNA: TGTGCCAGCAGTGACCCGATTACTAGCGGGACAGAGACCCAGTACTTC

V gene: TRBV27
D gene: TRBD1
CDR3 length: 16
J gene: TRBJ1-2
clone size: many
CDR3 protein: CASSFNRGRLTGGYTF
CDR3 DNA: TGTGCCAGCAGTTTTAACAGGGGGCGATTGACGGGTGGCTACACCTTC

V gene: TRBV30
D gene: .
CDR3 length: 16
J gene: TRBJ2-5
clone size: .
CDR3 protein: CAWSVRRTWYQETQYF
CDR3 DNA: TGTGCCTGGAGTGTCCGCAGGACATGGTACCAAGAGACCCAGTACTTC

V gene: TRBV6-5
D gene: TRBD2
CDR3 length: 15
J gene: TRBJ2-4
clone size: many
CDR3 protein: CASSYRLGGGNIQYF
CDR3 DNA: TGTGCCAGCAGTTACAGGTTGGGGGGAGGGAACATTCAGTACTTC

V gene: TRBV20-1
D gene: TRBD1
CDR3 length: 13
J gene: TRBJ2-7
clone size: many
CDR3 protein: CSGVWTGNYEQYF
CDR3 DNA: TGCAGTGGGGTATGGACAGGCAACTACGAGCAGTACTTC

V gene: TRBV28
D gene: TRBD2
CDR3 length: 17
J gene: TRBJ2-7
clone size: few
CDR3 protein: CASSREKGLAGSYEQYF
CDR3 DNA: TGTGCCAGCAGCCGAGAAAAAGGACTAGCGGGGTCCTACGAGCAGTACTTC

V gene: TRBV5-6
D gene: .
CDR3 length: 13
J gene: TRBJ2-7
clone size: many
CDR3 protein: CASSRGYSYEQYF
CDR3 DNA: TGTGCCAGCTCAAGGGGGTACTCCTACGAGCAGTACTTC

V gene: TRBV29-1
D gene: .
CDR3 length: 14
J gene: TRBJ2-7
clone size: many
CDR3 protein: CSGALPGQSYEQYF
CDR3 DNA: TGCAGCGGAGCTCTTCCCGGACAGAGCTACGAGCAGTACTTC